A selection of T cell receptor beta chains follows, all from one sample in a study of T cell repertoires in cytomegalovirus infection. The antigens for these receptors are not known. TCRdb called the reads again in MiXCR, with one record for every CDR3 protein. The sample yields some 800,000 distinct CDR3 sequences, around a third seen once. The sample in question was cultured CD8+ T cells from PBMCs, obtained from culture after CMV antigen stimulation. The receptors were gathered from a human donor in good health (CMV status not recorded). Some clones in this sample may be carry-over from other donors' samples. CDR3s include the opening cysteine and the closing phenylalanine or tryptophan. A D gene is named only where the DNA matches it firmly. The size entry is marked missing in some rows and otherwise reads once, few, many or a size class.

J: TRBJ1-1; D: -; size: -; V: TRBV14; DNA: TGTGCCAGCAGTTCAACTGGGTTGGTCACTGAAGCTTTCTTT; CDR3: CASSSTGLVTEAFF
J: TRBJ2-3; D: -; size: few; V: TRBV27; DNA: TGTGCCAGCAGTTTGGTACAGGCTAGCACAGATACGCAGTATTTT; CDR3: CASSLVQASTDTQYF
J: TRBJ1-2; D: -; size: few; V: TRBV5-6; DNA: TGTGCCAGCAGCCAAGGGCACAACTATGGCTACACCTTC; CDR3: CASSQGHNYGYTF
J: TRBJ1-5; D: -; size: few; V: TRBV7-9; DNA: TGTGCCAGCAGCTTATTCAGTACGAATCAGCCCCAGCATTTT; CDR3: CASSLFSTNQPQHF
J: TRBJ2-1; D: -; size: few; V: TRBV7-6; DNA: TGTGCTAGCAGCTTAGTGGGGACGGATGAGCAGTTCTTC; CDR3: CASSLVGTDEQFF
J: TRBJ2-5; D: -; size: many; V: TRBV12-3/TRBV12-4; DNA: TGTGCCAGCAGTCCCCGGACCGACCGAGAGACCCAGTACTTC; CDR3: CASSPRTDRETQYF
J: TRBJ2-7; D: -; size: few; V: TRBV7-6; DNA: TGTGCCAGCAGCTTAGATCCCGCCCGGGACGAGCAGTACTTC; CDR3: CASSLDPARDEQYF
J: TRBJ2-3; D: -; size: few; V: TRBV11-2; DNA: TGTGCCAGCAGCTTTTCTATAGGGGGATACACAGATACGCAGTATTTT; CDR3: CASSFSIGGYTDTQYF
J: TRBJ1-2; D: -; size: few; V: TRBV20-1; DNA: TGCAGTGCGGAATGGACTATCCCCAACTATGGCTACACCTTC; CDR3: CSAEWTIPNYGYTF
J: TRBJ1-6; D: TRBD1; size: -; V: TRBV6-5; DNA: TGTGCCAGCAGAGTTCGGGACAGATATTCACCCCTCCACTTT; CDR3: CASRVRDRYSPLHF
J: TRBJ2-1; D: TRBD2; size: many; V: TRBV10-2; DNA: TGCGCCAGCACTCTGACTAGCGGGGGCCCCAGCTCCTACAATGAGCAGTTCTTC; CDR3: CASTLTSGGPSSYNEQFF
J: TRBJ1-2; D: -; size: -; V: TRBV9; DNA: TGTGCCAGCAGCGTAACATCGGCCGAGGGGGTCTACACCTTC; CDR3: CASSVTSAEGVYTF
J: TRBJ2-1; D: -; size: -; V: TRBV15; DNA: TGTGCCACCAGCAGAGGGAGGGGCCTTGGGCAGTTCTTC; CDR3: CATSRGRGLGQFF
J: TRBJ1-2; D: TRBD1; size: few; V: TRBV11-2; DNA: TGTGCCAGCAGCTTCCCTCGGACAGGGGGGTTAATTAGTGGCTACACCTTC; CDR3: CASSFPRTGGLISGYTF
J: TRBJ1-2; D: TRBD1; size: -; V: TRBV6-1; DNA: TGTGCCAGCAGCGGACTCGTACCAGGGGGAGACTATGGCTACACCTTC; CDR3: CASSGLVPGGDYGYTF
J: TRBJ1-2; D: -; size: few; V: TRBV7-9; DNA: TGTGCCAGCAGCTTAGCGCGGACCGGGGGTCGGTATGGCTACACCTTC; CDR3: CASSLARTGGRYGYTF
J: TRBJ1-2; D: -; size: few; V: TRBV5-1; DNA: TGCGCCACAAGGGGTAACTATGGCTACACCTTC; CDR3: CATRGNYGYTF
J: TRBJ2-1; D: TRBD2; size: few; V: TRBV7-9; DNA: TGTGCCAGCCGCCCACTAGCGGGGGGCCTAAGCTCCTACAATGAGCAGTTCTTC; CDR3: CASRPLAGGLSSYNEQFF
J: TRBJ1-1; D: TRBD1; size: many; V: TRBV12-3/TRBV12-4; DNA: TGTGCCAGCAGTTTTCACACTGAGGGGGCATGGTACACTGAAGCTTTCTTT; CDR3: CASSFHTEGAWYTEAFF
J: TRBJ2-4; D: -; size: few; V: TRBV19; DNA: TGTGCCAGTACAGGGTTAGTTGGTAAAAACATTCAGTACTTC; CDR3: CASTGLVGKNIQYF
J: TRBJ2-1; D: TRBD2; size: -; V: TRBV28; DNA: TGTGCCAGCAGTGGAAGACTAGCGGGGTACAATGAGCAGTTCTTC; CDR3: CASSGRLAGYNEQFF
J: TRBJ2-1; D: -; size: few; V: TRBV7-3; DNA: TGTGCCAGCAGTCTCAGGGGTTTCTCCTACAATGAGCAGTTCTTC; CDR3: CASSLRGFSYNEQFF
J: TRBJ1-4; D: -; size: -; V: TRBV10-3; DNA: TGTGCCATCAGTGAAAGGGGGGCCGGGGAAAAACTGTTTTTT; CDR3: CAISERGAGEKLFF
J: TRBJ1-2; D: -; size: few; V: TRBV7-6; DNA: TGTGCCAGCAGCAAGGACATAAGCTATGGCTACACCTTC; CDR3: CASSKDISYGYTF
J: TRBJ1-2; D: -; size: -; V: TRBV5-1; DNA: TGCGCCAGCAGCTTGGAAAAGGGGTCCAACTATGGCTACACCTTC; CDR3: CASSLEKGSNYGYTF
J: TRBJ2-1; D: TRBD2; size: many; V: TRBV12-3/TRBV12-4; DNA: TGTGCCAGCAGACTTGGACTAGCGGGGGGCCCCGTGTACAATGAGCAGTTCTTC; CDR3: CASRLGLAGGPVYNEQFF
J: TRBJ1-4; D: -; size: -; V: TRBV7-9; DNA: TGTGCCAGCAGCGTCCGGGGAGGGGGTCCGGGTAATGAAAAACTGTTTTTT; CDR3: CASSVRGGGPGNEKLFF
J: TRBJ1-2; D: TRBD1; size: few; V: TRBV6-2/TRBV6-3; DNA: TGTGCCAGCACCCACAGGGGTACGGGAAGGGGCTACACCTTC; CDR3: CASTHRGTGRGYTF